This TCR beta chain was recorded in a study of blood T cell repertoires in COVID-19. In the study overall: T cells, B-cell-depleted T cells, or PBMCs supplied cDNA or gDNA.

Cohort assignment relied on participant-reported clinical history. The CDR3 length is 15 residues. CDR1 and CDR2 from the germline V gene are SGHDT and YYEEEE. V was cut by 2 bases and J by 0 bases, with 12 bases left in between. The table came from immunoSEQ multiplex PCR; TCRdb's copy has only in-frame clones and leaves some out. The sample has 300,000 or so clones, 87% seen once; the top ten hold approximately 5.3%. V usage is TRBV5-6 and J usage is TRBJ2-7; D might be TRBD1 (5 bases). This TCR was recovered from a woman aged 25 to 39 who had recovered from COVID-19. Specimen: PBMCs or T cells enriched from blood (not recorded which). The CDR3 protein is CASSFSGLNSYEQYF. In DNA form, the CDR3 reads TGTGCCAGCAGCTTCTCAGGGCTTAACTCCTACGAGCAGTACTTC. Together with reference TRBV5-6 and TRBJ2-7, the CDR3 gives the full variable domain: DAGVTQSPTHLIKTRGQQVTLRCSPKSGHDTVSWYQQALGQGPQFIFQYYEEEERQRGNFPDRFSGHQFPNYSSELNVNALLLGDSALYLCASSFSGLNSYEQYFGPGTRLTVT.